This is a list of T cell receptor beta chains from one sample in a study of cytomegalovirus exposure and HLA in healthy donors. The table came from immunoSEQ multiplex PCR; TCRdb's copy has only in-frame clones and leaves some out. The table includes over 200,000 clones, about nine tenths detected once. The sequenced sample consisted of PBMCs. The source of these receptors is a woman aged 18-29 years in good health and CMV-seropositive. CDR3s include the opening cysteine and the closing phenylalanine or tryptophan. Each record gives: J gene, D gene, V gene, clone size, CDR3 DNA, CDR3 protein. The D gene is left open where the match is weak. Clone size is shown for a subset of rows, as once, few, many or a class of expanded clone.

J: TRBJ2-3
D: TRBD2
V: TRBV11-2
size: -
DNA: TGTGCCAGCAGCTTAGGGGCGGGAGCCAGCACAGATACGCAGTATTTT
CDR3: CASSLGAGASTDTQYF

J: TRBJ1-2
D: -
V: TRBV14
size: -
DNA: TGTGCCAGCAGCCAAGATCTCACAGGTAGTGGCTACACCTTC
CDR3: CASSQDLTGSGYTF

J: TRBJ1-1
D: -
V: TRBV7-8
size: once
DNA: TGTGCCAGCAGCGCACTCTCCAGGGGCTCCACTGAAGCTTTCTTT
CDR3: CASSALSRGSTEAFF

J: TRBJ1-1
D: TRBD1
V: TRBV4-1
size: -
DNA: TGCGCCAGCAGCCAAGGAAGGGGGACAGGGGGCCTTGGCACTGAAGCTTTCTTT
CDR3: CASSQGRGTGGLGTEAFF

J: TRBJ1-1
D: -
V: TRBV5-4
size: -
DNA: TGTGCCAGCAGCCCCCCCCAGACAGTGAACACTGAAGCTTTCTTT
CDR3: CASSPPQTVNTEAFF

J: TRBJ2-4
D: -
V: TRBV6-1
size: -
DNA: TGTGCCAGCACCCTCTTAGCCAAAAACATTCAGTACTTC
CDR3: CASTLLAKNIQYF

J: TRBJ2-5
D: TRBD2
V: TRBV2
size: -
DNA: TGTGCCAGCATGAGGTTTAGGACTAGCGGGAGACCCGAGACCCAGTACTTC
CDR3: CASMRFRTSGRPETQYF

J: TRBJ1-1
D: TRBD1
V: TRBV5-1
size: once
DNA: TGCGCCAGCAGCATCTGGGACAGGAGTACTGAAGCTTTCTTT
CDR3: CASSIWDRSTEAFF

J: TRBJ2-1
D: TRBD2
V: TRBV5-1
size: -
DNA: TGCGCCAGCAAGACTAGCGGGGAAAACAATGAGCAGTTCTTC
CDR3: CASKTSGENNEQFF

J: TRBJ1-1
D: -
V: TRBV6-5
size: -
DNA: TGTGCCAGCAGTTTAGGGAGGAACACTGAAGCTTTCTTT
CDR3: CASSLGRNTEAFF

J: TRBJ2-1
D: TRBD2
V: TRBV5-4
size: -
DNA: TGTGCCAGCAGCCTCCTAGCGGGAGCCGGCAATGAGCAGTTCTTC
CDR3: CASSLLAGAGNEQFF

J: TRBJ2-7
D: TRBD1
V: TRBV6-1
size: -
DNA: TGTGCCAGCAGTCACCCGGGACAGGGGGTCGACGAGCAGTACTTC
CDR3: CASSHPGQGVDEQYF

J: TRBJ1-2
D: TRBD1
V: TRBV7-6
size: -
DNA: TGTGCCAGCAGCTTAGGGTCCGGGACAGGCCCTTTAAACTATGGCTACACCTTC
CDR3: CASSLGSGTGPLNYGYTF

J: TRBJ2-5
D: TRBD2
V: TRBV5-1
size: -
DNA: TGCGCCAGCAGCCCCTCGTTAGCGGGAGGTCCTGAGACCCAGTACTTC
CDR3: CASSPSLAGGPETQYF

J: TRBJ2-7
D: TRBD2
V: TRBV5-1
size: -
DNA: TGCGCCAGCAGCCCTGAGCCCGGGACTAGCGGGAGCTACGAGCAGTACTTC
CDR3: CASSPEPGTSGSYEQYF

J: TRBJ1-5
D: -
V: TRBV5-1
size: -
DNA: TGCGCCAGCAGCTTTTCTGGGCAGAACAATCAGCCCCAGCATTTT
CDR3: CASSFSGQNNQPQHF

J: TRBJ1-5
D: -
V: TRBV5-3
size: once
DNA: TGTGCCAGAAGCCAGGTAGGGGATTGCAATCAGCCCCAGCATTTT
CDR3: CARSQVGDCNQPQHF

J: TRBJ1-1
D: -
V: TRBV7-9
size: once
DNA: TGTGCCAGCAGCTTACGTCAGGCCACTGAAGCTTTCTTT
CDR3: CASSLRQATEAFF

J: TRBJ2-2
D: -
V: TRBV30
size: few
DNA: TGTGCCTGGAGTTCTACAGGGACGGCCGGGGAGCTGTTTTTT
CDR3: CAWSSTGTAGELFF

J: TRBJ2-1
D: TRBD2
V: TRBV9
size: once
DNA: TGTGCCAGCAGCGAAACTAGCGGGAGGTACAATGAGCAGTTCTTC
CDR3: CASSETSGRYNEQFF

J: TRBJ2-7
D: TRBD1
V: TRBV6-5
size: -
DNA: TGTGCCAGCAGCCGGGACAGGCGATACGAGCAGTACTTC
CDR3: CASSRDRRYEQYF

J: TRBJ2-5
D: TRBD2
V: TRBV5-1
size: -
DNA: TGCGCCAGCAGCTTGAGCGGGAGGGCCGAAGAGACCCAGTACTTC
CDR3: CASSLSGRAEETQYF

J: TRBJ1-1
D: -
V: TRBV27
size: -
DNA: TGTGCCAGCAGTCCGGACAGCATGAACACTGAAGCTTTCTTT
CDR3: CASSPDSMNTEAFF

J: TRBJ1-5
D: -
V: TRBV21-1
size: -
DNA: TGTGCCAGCAGCGACAGGGATCGGCGTCCGCCCCAGCATTTT
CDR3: CASSDRDRRPPQHF

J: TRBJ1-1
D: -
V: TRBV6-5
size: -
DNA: TGTGCCAGCAGTTTGGCAGGGTACACTGAAGCTTTCTTT
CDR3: CASSLAGYTEAFF

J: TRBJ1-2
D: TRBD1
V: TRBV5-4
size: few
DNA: TGTGCCAGCAGCGGGGGACAGGTCGATGGCTACACCTTC
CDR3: CASSGGQVDGYTF

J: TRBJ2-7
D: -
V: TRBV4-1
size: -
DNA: TGCGCCAGCAGCCGGGGACTGAACTACGAGCAGTACTTC
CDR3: CASSRGLNYEQYF

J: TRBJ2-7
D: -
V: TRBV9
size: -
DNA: TGTGCCAGCAGCGTAGATAAAGGGGCTGAGGAGCAGTACTTC
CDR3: CASSVDKGAEEQYF

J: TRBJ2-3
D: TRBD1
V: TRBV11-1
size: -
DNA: TGTGCCAGCAGCCCCCGGGACAGGGGCACAGATACGCAGTATTTT
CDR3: CASSPRDRGTDTQYF

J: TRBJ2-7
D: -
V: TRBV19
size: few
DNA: TGTGCCAGTAGTTATTCGGGTACCTACGAGCAGTACTTC
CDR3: CASSYSGTYEQYF

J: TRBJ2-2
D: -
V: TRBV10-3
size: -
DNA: TGTGCCATCAGGGACCGAGCGGGTCTAACGAACACCGGGGAGCTGTTTTTT
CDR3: CAIRDRAGLTNTGELFF

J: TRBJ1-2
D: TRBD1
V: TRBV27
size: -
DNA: TGTGCCAGCAGTAAGTCGCCCTCAGGGGGTCCCTATGGCTACACCTTC
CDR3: CASSKSPSGGPYGYTF

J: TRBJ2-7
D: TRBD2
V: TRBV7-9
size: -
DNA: TGTGCCAGCAGCGCCGGACTAGCGCCCTACGAGCAGTACTTC
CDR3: CASSAGLAPYEQYF

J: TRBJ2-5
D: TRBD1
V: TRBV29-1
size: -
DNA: TGCAGCGTTTTACAGGGGTTGGAGACCCAGTACTTC
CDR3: CSVLQGLETQYF

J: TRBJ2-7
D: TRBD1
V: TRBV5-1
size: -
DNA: TGCGCCAGCAGCTTAGATTTAGGGACAGGGGGCGACGAGCAGTACTTC
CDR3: CASSLDLGTGGDEQYF

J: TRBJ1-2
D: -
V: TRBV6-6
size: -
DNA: TGTGCCAGCAGTAGCCCCGTGCTTGGCTACACCTTC
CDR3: CASSSPVLGYTF

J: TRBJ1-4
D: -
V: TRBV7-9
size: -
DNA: TGTGCCAGCAGCAGCTACCAGGACACTACTAATGAAAAACTGTTTTTT
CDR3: CASSSYQDTTNEKLFF

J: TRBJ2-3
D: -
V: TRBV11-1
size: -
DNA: TGTGCCAGCAGCCCGCGACAGGTGAGCACAGATACGCAGTATTTT
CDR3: CASSPRQVSTDTQYF

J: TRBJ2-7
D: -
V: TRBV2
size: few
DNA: TGTGCCAGCAGACTAGAAACCCACGAGCAGTACTTC
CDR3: CASRLETHEQYF